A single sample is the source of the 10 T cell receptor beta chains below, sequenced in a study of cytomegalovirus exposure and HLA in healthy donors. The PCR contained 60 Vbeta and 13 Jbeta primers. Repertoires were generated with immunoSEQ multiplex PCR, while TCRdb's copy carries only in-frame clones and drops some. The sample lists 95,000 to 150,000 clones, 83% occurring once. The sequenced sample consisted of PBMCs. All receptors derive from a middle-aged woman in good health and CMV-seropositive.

In DNA, the CDR3 is TGTGCCAGCAGTGTAGTCGGGACAGGGAACACCGGGGAGCTGTTTTTT. Amino acids: CASSVVGTGNTGELFF. This chain connects TRBV25-1 to TRBJ2-2, with 8 bases fitting TRBD1. After removal of 4 bases from V and 1 base from J, the junction contained 5 bases not matched to a gene. Germline V gene lookup returns CDR1 MGHDK and CDR2 SYGVNS. This CDR3 region has 16 residues.

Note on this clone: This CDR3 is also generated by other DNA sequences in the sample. CDR3 DNA: TGTGCCAGCAGTTACTCGAGGGACAATGAGCAGTTCTTC. Protein: CASSYSRDNEQFF. The chain couples TRBV6-5 to TRBJ2-1; D might be TRBD2 (5 bases). Trimming stripped 0 bases from V and 5 bases from J, with 5 bases between. In germline, CDR1 is MNHEY, CDR2 SVGAGI. CDR3 size: 13 residues.

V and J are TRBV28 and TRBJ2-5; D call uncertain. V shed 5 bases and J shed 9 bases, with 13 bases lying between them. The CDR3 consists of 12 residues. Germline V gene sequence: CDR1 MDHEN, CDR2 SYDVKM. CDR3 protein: CASSARSWAQYF. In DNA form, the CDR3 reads TGTGCCAGCAGTGCCAGGTCTTGGGCCCAGTACTTC.

Written as DNA, the CDR3 is TGTGCCAGTAGTATAGGCCCGGGGGATGAGCAGTTCTTC. Translation gives CASSIGPGDEQFF. The chain recombines TRBV19 with TRBJ2-1; tentatively, D is TRBD2 (6 bases). The V gene's germline CDR1 is LNHDA and CDR2 SQIVND (reference sequence). This CDR3 comprises 13 residues. The V end was cut by 1 base, the J end by 8 bases, with 9 bases between.

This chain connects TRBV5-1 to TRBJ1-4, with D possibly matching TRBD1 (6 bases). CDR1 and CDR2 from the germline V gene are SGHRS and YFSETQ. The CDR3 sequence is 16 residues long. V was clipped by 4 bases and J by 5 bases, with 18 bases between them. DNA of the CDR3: TGCGCCAGCAGCCTGGCAGAGACAGGACCAAATGAAAAACTGTTTTTT. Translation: CASSLAETGPNEKLFF.

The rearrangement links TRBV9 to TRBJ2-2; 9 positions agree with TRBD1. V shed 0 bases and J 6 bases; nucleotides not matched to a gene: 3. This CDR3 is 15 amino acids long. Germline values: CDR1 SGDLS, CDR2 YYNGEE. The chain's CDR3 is CASSVVTGGAGELFF. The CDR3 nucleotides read TGTGCCAGCAGCGTAGTGACAGGGGGGGCCGGGGAGCTGTTTTTT. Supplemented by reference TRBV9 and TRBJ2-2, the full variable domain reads DSGVTQTPKHLITATGQRVTLRCSPRSGDLSVYWYQQSLDQGLQFLIQYYNGEERAKGNILERFSAQQFPDLHSELNLSSLELGDSALYFCASSVVTGGAGELFFGEGSRLTVL.

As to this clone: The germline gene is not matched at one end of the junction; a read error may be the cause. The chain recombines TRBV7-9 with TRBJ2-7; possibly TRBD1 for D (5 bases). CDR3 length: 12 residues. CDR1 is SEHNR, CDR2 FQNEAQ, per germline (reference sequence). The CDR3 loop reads CSSSVWTNEQYF. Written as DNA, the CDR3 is TGTTCCAGCAGCGTCTGGACAAACGAGCAGTACTTC.

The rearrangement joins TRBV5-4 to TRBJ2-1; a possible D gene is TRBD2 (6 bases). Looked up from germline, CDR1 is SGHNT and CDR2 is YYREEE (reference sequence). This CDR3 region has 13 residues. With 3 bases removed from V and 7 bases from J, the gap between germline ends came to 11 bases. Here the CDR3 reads CASSWGVGNEQFF. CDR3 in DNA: TGTGCCAGCAGCTGGGGGGTTGGAAATGAGCAGTTCTTC.

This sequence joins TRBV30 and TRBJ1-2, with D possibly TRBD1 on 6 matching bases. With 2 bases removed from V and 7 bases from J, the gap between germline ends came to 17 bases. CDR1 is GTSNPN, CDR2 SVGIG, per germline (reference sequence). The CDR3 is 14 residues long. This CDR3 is CAWSWVSGGAGYTF. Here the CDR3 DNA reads TGTGCCTGGAGTTGGGTTTCTGGGGGGGCTGGCTACACCTTC.

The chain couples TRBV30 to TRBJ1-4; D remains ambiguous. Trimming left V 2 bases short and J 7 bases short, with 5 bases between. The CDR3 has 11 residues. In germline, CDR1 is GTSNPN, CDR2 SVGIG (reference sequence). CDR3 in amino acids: CAWSLREKLFF. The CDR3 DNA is TGTGCCTGGAGTTTGCGTGAAAAACTGTTTTTT. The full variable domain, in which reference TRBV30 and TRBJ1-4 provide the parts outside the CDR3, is SQTIHQWPATLVQPVGSPLSLECTVEGTSNPNLYWYRQAAGRGLQLLFYSVGIGQISSEVPQNLSASRPQDRQFILSSKKLLLSDSGFYLCAWSLREKLFFGSGTQLSVL.